The 32 T cell receptor beta chains reported below all come from one sample, sequenced in a study of CD8+ T cells in alopecia areata (dated by TCRdb to the late 2010s). To prepare the library, the immunoSEQ multiplex PCR assay was applied. To provide template for TCR sequencing, every sample had RNA extracted and reverse transcribed into cDNA. TCRdb limited this immuneACCESS table to in-frame rearrangements with V and J called. A share of clones is missing; checked studies link under half to unresolved V genes, and the rest is unexplained. Within this sample are 160,000 or so clones, with approximately 70% of them counted one time only. The ten largest clones represent about an eighth of the sample. The sample's time point label is to be understood as: baseline before oral tofacitinib. The sample in question was CD8+ T cells sorted from blood, obtained at week 0. The source of these receptors is a human donor with alopecia areata.

This clone was seen more than once but under ten times. The chain recombines TRBV14 with TRBJ1-2, with D unclear. This CDR3 contains 15 residues. CDR1 and CDR2 (germline): SGHDN, FVKESK. Trimming took off 0 bases at V and 5 bases at J, with 13 bases between the two ends. The CDR3 here is CASSQDRPPLYGYTF. CDR3 sequence (DNA): TGTGCCAGCAGCCAAGATAGACCGCCCTTATATGGCTACACCTTC.

This sequence joins TRBV27 and TRBJ1-5, with 7 positions matching TRBD1. The CDR3 has 15 residues. Unmatched junction bases numbered 6, after V lost 2 bases and J lost 5 bases. Germline lookup yields CDR1 MNHEY and CDR2 SMNVEV (reference sequence). CDR3 amino acids: CASSLHRGPDQPQHF. The CDR3 bases are TGTGCCAGCAGTTTACACAGGGGCCCCGATCAGCCCCAGCATTTT.

The chain is built from TRBV10-3 and TRBJ1-5; D unclear. This CDR3 has 16 residues. Germline lookup yields CDR1 ENHRY and CDR2 SYGVKD. Trimming cost V 1 base and J 1 base, with 11 bases left between them. The CDR3, as DNA: TGTGCCATCAGTGAGTACGGGCAGCCGAGCAATCAGCCCCAGCATTTT. Amino acids: CAISEYGQPSNQPQHF.

The chain is built from TRBV30 and TRBJ1-1; D ambiguous. This CDR3 region has 13 residues. V lost 2 bases and J 1 base, leaving 8 bases between the germline ends. From germline, CDR1 is GTSNPN and CDR2 SVGIG (reference sequence). In nucleotides, the CDR3 is TGTGCCTGGAGTTTCGATTCGAACACTGAAGCTTTCTTT. It translates to CAWSFDSNTEAFF.

This clone was observed a handful of times. The V and J genes are TRBV2 and TRBJ1-2; 7 bases map to TRBD1. Germline CDR1 and CDR2: SNHLY and FYNNEI. With V trimmed by 1 base and J by 10 bases, 15 bases remained unmatched. This CDR3 spans 16 amino acids. CDR3 in amino acids: CASSEGQGKFVMDYTF. For the CDR3, the DNA is TGTGCCAGCAGTGAAGGACAGGGAAAGTTTGTTATGGACTACACCTTC.

This chain connects TRBV14 to TRBJ1-2, with D possibly matching TRBD1 (5 bases). The CDR3 contains 18 residues. The V gene's germline CDR1 is SGHDN and CDR2 FVKESK. V lost 0 bases, J lost 8 bases, and 25 bases lay in between. The CDR3 is CASSQDISFERGPKGYTF. CDR3 DNA sequence: TGTGCCAGCAGCCAAGATATATCTTTTGAGAGGGGTCCAAAGGGCTACACCTTC. The full variable domain, rest sourced from reference TRBV14 and TRBJ1-2, is EAGVTQFPSHSVIEKGQTVTLRCDPISGHDNLYWYRRVMGKEIKFLLHFVKESKQDESGMPNNRFLAERTGGTYSTLKVQPAELEDSGVYFCASSQDISFERGPKGYTFGSGTRLTVV.

This clone has more than one count but fewer than ten. The V call is TRBV29-1, the J call TRBJ1-2; D is possibly TRBD1 (6 bases). Per the germline V gene, CDR1 is SQVTM and CDR2 is ANQGSEA. CDR3 length equals 15 residues. With 0 bases removed from V and 7 bases from J, the gap between germline ends came to 18 bases. The CDR3 spells CSVEDRRDRSFGYTF. CDR3 nucleotide sequence: TGCAGCGTTGAAGATCGTCGAGACAGGTCGTTTGGCTACACCTTC.

The chain couples TRBV29-1 to TRBJ1-2, with D possibly TRBD1 on 5 matching bases. Germline V gene data show CDR1 as SQVTM and CDR2 as ANQGSEA. The CDR3 runs to 12 residues. The V end lost 2 bases, the J end lost 2 bases, and 6 bases lay between the germline ends. The CDR3 region is CSVEPGNYGYTF. CDR3 nucleotide sequence: TGCAGCGTTGAACCAGGGAACTATGGCTACACCTTC.

J is TRBJ1-2 and V is TRBV30; TRBD1 is a possible D gene (5 bases). Trimming shortened V by 5 bases and J by 4 bases, and 20 bases separated the two germline ends. Germline assignment: CDR1 GTSNPN and CDR2 SVGIG (reference sequence). The CDR3 contains 15 residues. CDR3 sequence: CAWETVPGPSYGYTF. CDR3 bases: TGTGCCTGGGAAACTGTCCCGGGACCCTCCTATGGCTACACCTTC.

This clone showed up just once. The germline gene is not matched at one end of the junction; a read error may be the cause. The chain combines TRBV9 with TRBJ2-2; D unclear. The CDR3 runs to 12 residues. CDR1 SGDLS and CDR2 YYNGEE come from the germline V gene. In nucleotides, the CDR3 is TGTGCCAGCAGGTCGAACAGCGGGGAGCTGTTTTTT. This encodes CASRSNSGELFF. Supplemented by reference TRBV9 and TRBJ2-2, the full variable domain reads DSGVTQTPKHLITATGQRVTLRCSPRSGDLSVYWYQQSLDQGLQFLIQYYNGEERAKGNILERFSAQQFPDLHSELNLSSLELGDSALYFCASRSNSGELFFGEGSRLTVL.

The chain employs TRBV25-1 and TRBJ2-6, with no clear D. Germline CDR1 and CDR2: MGHDK and SYGVNS. The CDR3 sequence is 17 residues long. V shed 2 bases and J shed 4 bases, with 15 bases lying between them. CDR3 sequence: CASSEPVPEAGANVLTF. The CDR3 region has the DNA TGTGCCAGCAGTGAACCGGTTCCAGAGGCGGGGGCCAACGTCCTGACTTTC.

This clone was detected only once. This chain uses TRBV27 with TRBJ2-7; perhaps TRBD1 as D (6 bases). The germline gives CDR1 MNHEY, CDR2 SMNVEV (reference sequence). The CDR3 extends over 16 amino acids. Trimming stripped 0 bases from V and 0 bases from J, with 12 bases between. CDR3 coding DNA: TGTGCCAGCAGTTTATCTCAGGGGAGAAGCTCCTACGAGCAGTACTTC. This gives the protein CASSLSQGRSSYEQYF.

The J gene is TRBJ2-4, the V gene TRBV13, with 8 bases identical to TRBD1. Germline V gene lookup returns CDR1 PRHDT and CDR2 FYEKMQ (reference sequence). V lost 2 bases to trimming and J lost 1 base; unmatched junction nucleotides: 4. The CDR3 contains 16 residues. The DNA of the CDR3 is TGTGCCAGCAGCTTACCCCAGGGGGCTGCCAAAAACATTCAGTACTTC. This encodes CASSLPQGAAKNIQYF.

The V and J genes are TRBV4-1 and TRBJ1-1; a possible D gene is TRBD1 (5 bases). CDR1 and CDR2 from the germline V gene are MGHRA and YSYEKL. V was pared by 1 base and J by 4 bases, with 13 bases between. The CDR3 consists of 15 residues. The CDR3 loop reads CASSQGEWGSTEAFF. The DNA of the CDR3 is TGCGCCAGCAGCCAAGGCGAATGGGGGTCCACTGAAGCTTTCTTT.

The rearrangement uses TRBV19 and TRBJ1-6; the D is unclear. The CDR3 is 14 residues long. V gave up 3 bases and J gave up 5 bases, with 8 bases separating them. Germline V gene lookup returns CDR1 LNHDA and CDR2 SQIVND (reference sequence). CDR3 amino acids: CASSIGKDNSPLHF. The CDR3 coding sequence is TGTGCCAGTAGTATCGGGAAGGATAATTCACCCCTCCACTTT.

The rearrangement joins TRBV13 to TRBJ2-7; tentatively, D is TRBD1 (6 bases). Germline assignment: CDR1 PRHDT and CDR2 FYEKMQ (reference sequence). This CDR3 has 13 amino acids. V lost 5 bases and J 5 bases, leaving 13 bases between the germline ends. CDR3 DNA sequence: TGTGCCAGCAGCCCCCCACGACAGGACGAGCAGTACTTC. It yields the protein CASSPPRQDEQYF.

V gene TRBV4-1 combines with J gene TRBJ2-2, with TRBD1 matching over 10 bases. There are 13 residues in the CDR3. The V segment lost 11 bases and the J segment 8 bases; nucleotides outside the gene matches: 8. Germline V gene data show CDR1 as MGHRA and CDR2 as YSYEKL. CDR3 DNA: TGCGCCTCGTGGGACAGGGGCTTTGGGGAGCTGTTTTTT. This translates into CASWDRGFGELFF.

This sequence joins TRBV13 and TRBJ2-7; 10 nucleotides agree with TRBD2. Germline assignment: CDR1 PRHDT and CDR2 FYEKMQ (reference sequence). V shed 5 bases and J 2 bases; nucleotides not matched to a gene: 6. This CDR3 spans 15 amino acids. The CDR3 DNA reads as TGTGCCAGCAGCCCATTAGCGGGGGGAGCCTACGAGCAGTACTTC. Translation gives CASSPLAGGAYEQYF.

V gene TRBV6-5 combines with J gene TRBJ1-2; unclear D gene. Per the germline V gene, CDR1 is MNHEY and CDR2 is SVGAGI. The V end was cut by 5 bases, the J end by 5 bases, with 15 bases between. This CDR3 is 14 amino acids long. CDR3 DNA sequence: TGTGCCAGCAGTGATACCGGGGAGAAATATGGCTACACCTTC. Translating it yields CASSDTGEKYGYTF.

The chain is built from TRBV6-6 and TRBJ2-4; weak D call: TRBD2 (5 bases). The CDR3 consists of 15 residues. CDR1 is MNHNY, CDR2 SVGAGI, per germline (reference sequence). Trimming stripped 6 bases from V and 0 bases from J, with 12 bases between. The CDR3 loop reads CASSLDGEAKNIQYF. In nucleotides, the CDR3 is TGTGCCAGCAGCTTGGACGGGGAAGCCAAAAACATTCAGTACTTC.

The chain employs TRBV7-9 and TRBJ1-1; D is perhaps TRBD1 (5 bases). Trimming pared 3 bases from V and 0 bases from J, leaving 8 bases between. Germline V gene data show CDR1 as SEHNR and CDR2 as FQNEAQ (reference sequence). CDR3 length: 14 residues. The CDR3 DNA sequence: TGTGCCAGCAGCTTGAACAGGTTGAACACTGAAGCTTTCTTT. Residues: CASSLNRLNTEAFF.

The rearrangement links TRBV25-1 to TRBJ1-5, with unresolved D. Germline V gives CDR1 MGHDK, CDR2 SYGVNS. V lost 3 bases and J lost 3, with 9 bases in between. This CDR3 contains 14 residues. This CDR3 reads CASSEVQANQPQHF. The CDR3 bases are TGTGCCAGCAGTGAGGTCCAGGCCAATCAGCCCCAGCATTTT.

This clone has a handful of counts. This chain connects TRBV19 to TRBJ2-4; TRBD2 agrees at 12 bases. The trim removed 4 bases at V and 1 base at J, leaving 11 bases unmatched. CDR1 LNHDA and CDR2 SQIVND come from the germline V gene (reference sequence). The CDR3 is made up of 19 amino acids. CDR3 loop: CASSSPASGGALAKNIQYF. The CDR3 bases are TGTGCCAGTAGTAGCCCGGCTAGCGGGGGGGCCTTGGCCAAAAACATTCAGTACTTC. Combining the CDR3 with reference TRBV19 and TRBJ2-4 gives the whole variable domain DGGITQSPKYLFRKEGQNVTLSCEQNLNHDAMYWYRQDPGQGLRLIYYSQIVNDFQKGDIAEGYSVSREKKESFPLTVTSAQKNPTAFYLCASSSPASGGALAKNIQYFGAGTRLSVL.

The CDR3 nucleotides are TGTGCCAGCAGCTTAGCCTACAATGAGCAGTTCTTC. This codes for CASSLAYNEQFF. The chain recombines TRBV7-2 with TRBJ2-1; no firm D call. This CDR3 has 12 amino acids. Germline loops: CDR1 SGHTA, CDR2 FQGNSA. V gave up 0 bases and J gave up 3 bases, with 0 bases separating them.

V is TRBV29-1 and J is TRBJ2-2; 7 bases match TRBD1. CDR1 and CDR2 (germline): SQVTM, ANQGSEA. The CDR3 extends over 14 amino acids. Unmatched junction bases numbered 2, after V lost 2 bases and J lost 2 bases. The CDR3 spells CSVERGRNTGELFF. DNA for the CDR3: TGCAGCGTTGAAAGGGGGCGCAACACCGGGGAGCTGTTTTTT.

CDR3 sequence: CASSSGGYEQFF. The CDR3 region has the DNA TGCGCCAGCAGTTCGGGGGGCTATGAGCAGTTCTTC. V usage is TRBV5-1 and J usage is TRBJ2-1; possibly TRBD2 for D (7 bases). Trimming took 5 bases from V and 8 from J, leaving 11 bases between them. The CDR3 runs 12 residues. Germline V gene lookup returns CDR1 SGHRS and CDR2 YFSETQ.

This clone has only one observation. The chain links TRBV5-6 to TRBJ1-1; D is ambiguous. This CDR3 region has 13 residues. V gave up 5 bases and J gave up 1 base, with 9 bases separating them. Germline loops: CDR1 SGHDT, CDR2 YYEEEE. The CDR3 loop is CASSSWRNTEAFF. The CDR3 coding sequence is TGTGCCAGCAGTTCTTGGAGGAACACTGAAGCTTTCTTT. The entire variable domain, with the rest obtained from reference TRBV5-6 and TRBJ1-1, is as follows: DAGVTQSPTHLIKTRGQQVTLRCSPKSGHDTVSWYQQALGQGPQFIFQYYEEEERQRGNFPDRFSGHQFPNYSSELNVNALLLGDSALYLCASSSWRNTEAFFGQGTRLTVV.

The V and J genes are TRBV13 and TRBJ2-2; 7 bases are a match to TRBD1. Germline V CDR1 and CDR2: PRHDT, FYEKMQ (reference sequence). The CDR3 is made up of 17 amino acids. J was trimmed by 4 bases and V by 5 bases; bases with no gene match: 13. The CDR3 nucleotides read TGTGCCAGCAGCCCCGGACAGGCCGGGATCCTCACCGGGGAGCTGTTTTTT. Protein: CASSPGQAGILTGELFF.

This clone was picked up a small number of times. The chain couples TRBV28 to TRBJ2-1; 13 bases map to TRBD2. The V and J ends lost 4 bases and 3 bases, in that order; junction bases with no gene match: 9. The CDR3 runs 18 residues. Germline lookup yields CDR1 MDHEN and CDR2 SYDVKM. The CDR3 DNA follows: TGTGCCAGCAGTTCCCGGATAAGGACTAGCGGGAGCTACAATGAGCAGTTCTTC. This sequence encodes CASSSRIRTSGSYNEQFF.

The V gene is TRBV4-1, the J gene TRBJ2-5; TRBD1 aligns across 8 bases. The J segment lost 2 bases and the V segment lost 5 bases, leaving 7 bases of the junction unmatched. Germline values: CDR1 MGHRA, CDR2 YSYEKL. The CDR3 covers 15 residues. Here the CDR3 reads CASSSSGQGQETQYF. CDR3 sequence (DNA): TGCGCCAGCAGCTCCAGCGGACAGGGTCAAGAGACCCAGTACTTC.

This clone was counted a single time. This chain uses TRBV9 with TRBJ1-2, with 11 bases matching TRBD1. The CDR3 is 16 amino acids. Per the germline V gene, CDR1 is SGDLS and CDR2 is YYNGEE. V was clipped by 3 bases and J by 4 bases; unmatched bases: 8. CDR3 amino acids: CASSERRTGGVYGYTF. The CDR3 DNA sequence: TGTGCCAGCAGCGAGAGAAGGACAGGGGGCGTCTATGGCTACACCTTC.

V gene TRBV29-1 combines with J gene TRBJ2-5; a possible D gene is TRBD2 (5 bases). Trimming removed 7 bases from V and 1 base from J, with 16 bases in between. From germline, CDR1 is SQVTM and CDR2 ANQGSEA. CDR3 size: 14 residues. The CDR3 coding sequence is TGCAGCGCCATTCCCCGGGGATTCCAAGAGACCCAGTACTTC. Translated: CSAIPRGFQETQYF.